These T cell receptor beta chains were read from a single sample in a study of graft-versus-host responses after intestinal transplantation. Measured with immunoSEQ multiplex PCR; TCRdb has only the in-frame clones, and not every one. The sample holds 20,000 to 25,000 clones, 55% to 65% seen once. This sample comprised alloreactive CD4+ T cells from a mixed lymphocyte reaction culture, obtained before intestinal transplant. Receptors were obtained from a human patient who received an intestinal transplant. CDR3s include the opening cysteine and the closing phenylalanine or tryptophan. The order of the fields is J gene, V gene, D gene, clone size, CDR3 protein, CDR3 DNA. The D gene is left open where the match is weak. A row's size may be missing; if present it is once, few, many or a size class.

TRBJ2-2 TRBV27 TRBD2 few CASSRGTSGPNTGELFF TGTGCCAGCAGTAGGGGGACTAGCGGGCCCAACACCGGGGAGCTGTTTTTT
TRBJ2-7 TRBV18 TRBD1 . CASSQQGGLYEQYF TGTGCCAGCTCCCAACAGGGGGGTCTCTACGAGCAGTACTTC
TRBJ2-1 TRBV21-1 . . CASLPGVSSYNEQFF TGTGCCAGCCTTCCCGGGGTCAGCTCCTACAATGAGCAGTTCTTC
TRBJ2-7 TRBV27 . . CASRRAYEQYF TGTGCCAGCAGGCGAGCCTACGAGCAGTACTTC
TRBJ1-2 TRBV27 TRBD1 once CASRAGTGIYYGYTF TGTGCCAGCAGGGCAGGGACAGGGATCTACTATGGCTACACCTTC
TRBJ2-3 TRBV12-1 . . CASTRGGTDTQYF TGTGCCAGCACCAGGGGGGGCACAGATACGCAGTATTTT
TRBJ2-1 TRBV18 TRBD2 few CASSPPKASGHNEQFF TGTGCCAGCTCACCACCGAAGGCTAGCGGACACAATGAGCAGTTCTTC
TRBJ2-1 TRBV7-9 TRBD2 few CASSPLAGTPGNEQFF TGTGCCAGCAGCCCACTAGCGGGAACCCCAGGGAATGAGCAGTTCTTC
TRBJ2-5 TRBV18 TRBD1 few CASSPLGQGGTQYF TGTGCCAGCTCACCACTGGGACAGGGGGGGACCCAGTACTTC
TRBJ2-5 TRBV28 TRBD2 . CASSLAGGLRETQYF TGTGCCAGCAGTTTAGCGGGAGGGCTCAGGGAGACCCAGTACTTC
TRBJ1-1 TRBV4-3 . . CASSQETGRNTEAFF TGCGCCAGCAGCCAAGAGACAGGAAGGAACACTGAAGCTTTCTTT
TRBJ2-3 TRBV7-6 . once CASSSGLGSIADTQYF TGTGCCAGCAGCTCGGGATTGGGCTCCATCGCAGATACGCAGTATTTT
TRBJ2-7 TRBV5-1 . . CASSRGQYEQYF TGCGCCAGCAGCCGAGGACAGTACGAGCAGTACTTC
TRBJ2-6 TRBV4-1 TRBD2 . CASSRTSGFSGANVLTF TGCGCCAGCAGTAGGACTAGCGGCTTCTCTGGGGCCAACGTCCTGACTTTC
TRBJ1-1 TRBV7-2 . few CASSLASVWRGTEAFF TGTGCCAGCAGCTTAGCATCCGTATGGAGGGGCACTGAAGCTTTCTTT
TRBJ2-1 TRBV10-2 . . CASSDVKTGRTYNEQFF TGCGCCAGCAGTGACGTGAAAACGGGGAGGACCTACAATGAGCAGTTCTTC
TRBJ2-1 TRBV7-9 TRBD1 few CASDVDRGYNEQFF TGTGCCAGCGATGTGGACAGGGGTTACAATGAGCAGTTCTTC
TRBJ2-7 TRBV30 TRBD1 . CAWSVDRVRYEQYF TGTGCCTGGAGTGTCGACAGGGTGCGATACGAGCAGTACTTC
TRBJ2-1 TRBV4-1 TRBD2 . CASSQGPVLAGSYNEQFF TGCGCCAGCAGCCAGGGCCCCGTACTAGCGGGGTCCTACAATGAGCAGTTCTTC
TRBJ2-5 TRBV5-4 TRBD2 . CASSFTSGGTKTQYF TGTGCCAGCAGCTTCACTAGCGGGGGGACGAAGACCCAGTACTTC
TRBJ2-6 TRBV5-1 . . CASSPVSGAGANVLTF TGCGCCAGCAGCCCGGTGAGTGGAGCTGGGGCCAACGTCCTGACTTTC
TRBJ1-5 TRBV7-2 . . CASSLVSGPNNQPQHF TGTGCCAGCAGCTTAGTATCAGGGCCTAACAATCAGCCCCAGCATTTT
TRBJ2-1 TRBV28 . . CASRLSGAYYNEQFF TGTGCCAGCAGACTATCAGGGGCCTACTACAATGAGCAGTTCTTC
TRBJ2-1 TRBV10-2 TRBD2 . CASREGSGRNEQFF TGCGCCAGCAGAGAGGGTAGCGGGAGGAATGAGCAGTTCTTC
TRBJ1-1 TRBV6-5 TRBD1 . CASSYSGQVNTEAFF TGTGCCAGCAGTTACTCCGGACAGGTGAACACTGAAGCTTTCTTT
TRBJ2-3 TRBV7-2 . . CASSLVFTDTQYF TGTGCCAGCAGCTTAGTCTTCACAGATACGCAGTATTTT
TRBJ1-2 TRBV6-5 . . CASSYREEGGYTF TGTGCCAGCAGTTACAGGGAAGAGGGTGGCTACACCTTC
TRBJ2-1 TRBV7-2 TRBD2 . CASSSTSGTYNEQFF TGTGCCAGCAGCTCCACTAGCGGGACCTACAATGAGCAGTTCTTC
TRBJ2-5 TRBV10-2 . . CATLSLETQYF TGCGCCACCCTATCGCTAGAGACCCAGTACTTC
TRBJ2-7 TRBV28 TRBD1 . CASRPSTGQGSYEQYF TGTGCCAGCAGACCAAGTACGGGACAGGGATCCTACGAGCAGTACTTC
TRBJ2-7 TRBV2 . few CARGRSSYEQYF TGTGCCAGGGGGAGGAGCTCCTACGAGCAGTACTTC
TRBJ1-4 TRBV10-2 TRBD1 few CAGDRGRVIEKLFF TGCGCCGGAGACAGGGGGCGAGTCATTGAAAAACTGTTTTTT
TRBJ2-1 TRBV19 TRBD2 few CASSIPKPGTSGNEQFF TGTGCCAGTAGTATACCCAAACCCGGGACTAGCGGCAATGAGCAGTTCTTC
TRBJ2-5 TRBV7-9 . . CASRPSQGIETQYF TGTGCCAGCAGGCCTTCACAGGGTATCGAGACCCAGTACTTC
TRBJ2-7 TRBV19 TRBD1 . CASSRQGSHEQYF TGTGCCAGTAGTAGACAGGGTAGCCACGAGCAGTACTTC
TRBJ2-3 TRBV7-2 TRBD2 . CASSLRASGGSADTQYF TGTGCCAGCAGCTTACGGGCTAGCGGGGGTAGTGCAGATACGCAGTATTTT
TRBJ2-7 TRBV28 TRBD2 . CASSPRASGVHGQYF TGTGCCAGCAGCCCCAGGGCTAGCGGGGTCCACGGGCAGTACTTC
TRBJ2-2 TRBV5-6 TRBD2 few CASSGSGRATGELFF TGTGCCAGCAGCGGAAGCGGGAGGGCCACCGGGGAGCTGTTTTTT
TRBJ1-1 TRBV7-9 TRBD1 . CASSLAGGYGEAFF TGTGCCAGCAGCTTAGCAGGGGGCTATGGTGAAGCTTTCTTT
TRBJ2-5 TRBV19 TRBD1 once CASRPRTGIKETQYF TGTGCCAGTAGGCCTAGGACAGGGATTAAGGAGACCCAGTACTTC
TRBJ1-1 TRBV6-6 . . CASSLFSTEAFF TGTGCCAGCAGCCTCTTTTCGACTGAAGCTTTCTTT
TRBJ2-7 TRBV10-3 . . CAISDTGRYEQYF TGTGCCATCAGTGATACGGGAAGATACGAGCAGTACTTC
TRBJ1-1 TRBV6-6 TRBD1 . CASSTTPGGHEAFF TGTGCCAGCAGCACTACCCCAGGGGGCCATGAAGCTTTCTTT